This T cell receptor (beta chain) was recorded in a study of CD4+ T cells in melanoma. General observations from the study: Neoantigen-specific CD4+ T cells in melanoma reportedly had diverse differentiation states. CD8+ T cell, macrophage and B cell function reportedly correlated with neoantigen-specific CD4+ T cells.

A word on this clone: Its cognate antigen is unknown.

Method: immunoSEQ multiplex PCR; TCRdb's copy keeps in-frame clones and lacks some. The data show about 9,900 clones, about two thirds seen once. Sequenced sample: tumor tissue. The receptor was isolated from a human donor with melanoma.

The DNA for the CDR3 is TGTGCCACCAGCAGACAGGGACTAGCGATGAAGAATGAGCAGTTCTTC. Protein sequence: CATSRQGLAMKNEQFF. J is TRBJ2-1 and V is TRBV15; 10 bases fit TRBD2. Germline V lookup: CDR1 LNHNV, CDR2 YYDKDF (reference sequence). J gave up 7 bases and V 2 bases, and 8 bases lay outside the gene matches. This CDR3 region has 16 residues.